The rows below give T cell receptor beta chains drawn from one sample of a study of vaccination effects on CD4 cells after COVID-19. Their specific antigens are unknown. Clones were sequenced by immunoSEQ multiplex PCR, and TCRdb holds only the in-frame ones, with some missing. The sample consists of about 37,000 clones, about four fifths of them appearing once. The input for sequencing was CD4+ T cells from PBMCs cultured without peptide, taken before COVID-19 vaccination. These TCRs come from a human donor who received a COVID-19 vaccine. CDR3s leave out the opening cysteine and the closing phenylalanine or tryptophan.

v_gene	j_gene	CDR3aa
TRBV19	TRBJ1-2	ASSPSGTGGYGYT
TRBV11-1	TRBJ1-2	ASSDRLGGYT
TRBV7-2	TRBJ1-1	ASSPDREATEAF
TRBV2	TRBJ2-7	ASSAPGINEQY
TRBV7-2	TRBJ1-2	ASSLDSQGNT
TRBV5-1	TRBJ2-3	ASSLRTSTDTQY
TRBV7-2	TRBJ1-2	ASSSRTGAKGYT
TRBV12-3/TRBV12-4	TRBJ2-1	ATGRGDEQF
TRBV7-8	TRBJ2-5	ASSPVGAGDTQY
TRBV5-1	TRBJ2-7	ASSGLAYEQY
TRBV5-4	TRBJ1-2	ASSSPGQRYGYT
TRBV21-1	TRBJ2-4	ASSRSRGPKNIQY
TRBV14	TRBJ1-6	ASSPIPNSPLH
TRBV7-9	TRBJ2-1	ASSPREVSPNEQF
TRBV13	TRBJ2-3	ASSPWLAGGPDTQY
TRBV7-8	TRBJ1-1	ASSSEQGLKTEAF
TRBV14	TRBJ1-3	ASSLNSGNTIY
TRBV7-3	TRBJ1-1	ASSFGSEPEAF
TRBV4-1	TRBJ2-5	ASSRPLGQGRETQY
TRBV7-2	TRBJ1-6	ASSFGRGQGGSPLH
TRBV28	TRBJ1-2	ATGGGNYGYT
TRBV7-9	TRBJ1-5	ASSLVANQPQH